This T cell receptor beta chain is drawn from a study of T cells in women clearing cervical HPV infection. General observations from the study: Repertoire richness, not evenness, was significantly elevated in CIN3+ cases versus controls. Richness differences could reflect unmeasured T-cell content per sample. TRBV6-7 relative abundance averaged about 0.11% in cases and 0.15% to 0.2% in controls.

Details on this clone: Its antigen is as yet unknown. The read comes to an end 3 residues before the CDR3 does, leaving the germline J gene to fill in the end.

This table comes from immunoSEQ multiplex PCR, and its TCRdb copy is limited to in-frame clones, with some not included. This specimen shows about 30,000 clones; the ten leading clones hold 3.5%. The CDR3 sequence is 14 residues long. V gave up 2 bases and J gave up 4 bases; unmatched junction bases: 5. Germline assignment: CDR1 DFQATT and CDR2 SNEGSKA (reference sequence). The chain couples TRBV20-1 to TRBJ2-7, with TRBD2 matching over 10 bases. The TCR was taken from a woman aged 18 to 75 with a cervical HPV16 infection that either progressed to CIN3+ or cleared (not recorded which). Sequenced sample: blood buffy coat. CDR3 DNA (partial): TGCAGTGCTAGACCCGGGACTAGCGATTACGAG. It codes for CSARPGTSDYE. The full CDR3 is CSARPGTSDYEQYF.